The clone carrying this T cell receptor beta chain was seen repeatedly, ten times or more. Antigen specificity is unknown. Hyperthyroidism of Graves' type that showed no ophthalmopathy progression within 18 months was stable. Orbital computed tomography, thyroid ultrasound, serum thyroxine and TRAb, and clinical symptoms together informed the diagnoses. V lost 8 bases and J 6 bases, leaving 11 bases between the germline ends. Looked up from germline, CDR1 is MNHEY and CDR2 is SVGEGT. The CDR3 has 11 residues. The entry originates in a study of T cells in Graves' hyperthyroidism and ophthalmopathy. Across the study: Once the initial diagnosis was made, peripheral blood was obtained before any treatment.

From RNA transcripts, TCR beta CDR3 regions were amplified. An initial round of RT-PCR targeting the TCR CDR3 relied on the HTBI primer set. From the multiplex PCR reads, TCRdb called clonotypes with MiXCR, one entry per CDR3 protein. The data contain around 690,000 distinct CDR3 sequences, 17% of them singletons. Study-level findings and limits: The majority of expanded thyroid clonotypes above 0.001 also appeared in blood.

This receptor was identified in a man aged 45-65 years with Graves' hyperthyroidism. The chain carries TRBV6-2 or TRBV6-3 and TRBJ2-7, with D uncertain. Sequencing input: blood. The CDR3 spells CASGLMGEQYF. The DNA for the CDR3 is TGTGCCAGCGGTCTAATGGGCGAGCAGTACTTC.